This TCR beta chain was identified in a study of blood T cell repertoires in COVID-19. Study overall: Sources were T cells, B-cell-depleted T cells, or PBMCs; the material itself was cDNA or gDNA.

Sequenced by immunoSEQ multiplex PCR; TCRdb stores in-frame clones only, minus some. The profile shows roughly 50,000 clones, 80% to 90% of them singletons. Germline lookup yields CDR1 SGHAT and CDR2 FQNNGV. V lost 5 bases, J lost 0 bases, and 14 bases lay in between. The CDR3 contains 16 residues. The chain is built from TRBV11-2 and TRBJ2-1; no definite D call. This clonotype originated in a man aged 45-65 years with acute or convalescent COVID-19. The sequenced sample was peripheral blood. In DNA, the CDR3 is TGTGCCAGCAGCCACGGTTCATCCTTCTCCTACAATGAGCAGTTCTTC. It translates to CASSHGSSFSYNEQFF.